The 18 T cell receptor beta chains below were found in one sample sequenced in a study of molecular identifiers for immune sequencing clone quantification. Each CDR3 protein gets one entry after TCRdb re-called the PCR reads with MiXCR. The sample includes hundreds of thousands of distinct CDR3 sequences, about 25% of them seen just once. Source material: naive CD8+ T cells from blood, with Jurkat cell RNA spiked in. This sample's subset: FACS-sorted CD8+CD4-CCR7+CD45RA+ naive T cells. Receptors were obtained from a human donor in good health. Some libraries in this study had Jurkat cell RNA spiked in.

This sequence joins TRBV28 and TRBJ2-3, with unresolved D. This CDR3 comprises 16 residues. The V and J ends lost 11 bases and 4 bases respectively, with 25 bases between them. The germline V gene has CDR1 MDHEN and CDR2 SYDVKM. The DNA for the CDR3 is TGTGCCTGGAGTGTCACCCAGACTGTGTTGGCAGATACGCAGTATTTT. This sequence encodes CAWSVTQTVLADTQYF.

A note on this clonotype: One junction end disagrees with the germline gene, perhaps due to a read error. The genes are TRBV2 and TRBJ1-4; possibly TRBD1 for D (5 bases). Per germline, CDR1 SNHLY and CDR2 FYNNEI. The CDR3 has 12 residues. CDR3 sequence (DNA): TGTGCCTGCCGGGGCAGCAGTGAAAAACTGTCTTTT. Its translation: CACRGSSEKLSF.

In this sample, this clonotype turned up a few times. The chain recombines TRBV18 with TRBJ2-5; no firm D call. CDR1 and CDR2 (germline): KGHSH, LQKENI. This CDR3 has 16 amino acids. V was shortened by 1 base and J by 0 bases, with 12 bases between the two germline ends. This CDR3 reads CASSPRSGPDQETQYF. CDR3 bases: TGTGCCAGCTCACCACGTTCCGGGCCAGACCAAGAGACCCAGTACTTC. Looking up the rest from reference TRBV18 and TRBJ2-5 gives the full variable domain: NAGVMQNPRHLVRRRGQEARLRCSPMKGHSHVYWYRQLPEEGLKFMVYLQKENIIDESGMPKERFSAEFPKEGPSILRIQQVVRGDSAAYFCASSPRSGPDQETQYFGPGTRLLVL.

This clonotype was counted at least ten times. J is TRBJ1-1 and V is TRBV6-2 or TRBV6-3; TRBD1 matches at 7 bases. The CDR3 has 15 residues. V lost 5 bases and J lost 0; bases outside the gene matches: 6. Germline loops: CDR1 MNHEY, CDR2 SVGEGT. CDR3 in amino acids: CASSNLGQLNTEAFF. The DNA of the CDR3 is TGTGCCAGCAGTAACCTGGGACAGTTGAACACTGAAGCTTTCTTT.

This clonotype was found many times. The gene calls are TRBV2 and TRBJ2-7; D is undetermined. This CDR3 contains 14 residues. Deletions cut 5 bases from V and 4 bases from J, with 15 bases between. Germline loops: CDR1 SNHLY, CDR2 FYNNEI. The CDR3 DNA sequence: TGTGCCAGCAGTCCCCCCGTAGTATCGTACGAGCAGTACTTC. Protein: CASSPPVVSYEQYF.

The table lists this clonotype with a few counts. The chain recombines TRBV7-9 with TRBJ1-4; weak D call: TRBD1 (6 bases). The CDR3 sequence is 14 residues long. V dropped 2 bases and J dropped 8 bases, with 12 bases sitting between them. CDR1 is SEHNR, CDR2 FQNEAQ, per germline (reference sequence). DNA of the CDR3: TGTGCCAGCAGCTTAAGACAGGCCGGGGAAAAACTGTTTTTT. It codes for CASSLRQAGEKLFF. The whole variable domain, filled in from reference TRBV7-9 and TRBJ1-4, reads DTGVSQNPRHKITKRGQNVTFRCDPISEHNRLYWYRQTLGQGPEFLTYFQNEAQLEKSRLLSDRFSAERPKGSFSTLEIQRTEQGDSAMYLCASSLRQAGEKLFFGSGTQLSVL.

Comments on this clonotype: A read error may account for a junction end that differs from germline. This rearrangement joins TRBV4-1 to TRBJ2-5; 8 bases are a match to TRBD1. The CDR3 contains 16 residues. The V gene's germline CDR1 is MGHRA and CDR2 YSYEKL. The CDR3 DNA reads TGCGCCCGCCGCCCGTACCACAGGGGGTCGGTAGAGCCCCAGTACTTC. Its translation: CARRPYHRGSVEPQYF.

This clonotype appeared many times. The chain recombines TRBV6-6 with TRBJ2-7, with D possibly matching TRBD1 (5 bases). This CDR3 has 12 residues. The V end lost 5 bases, the J end lost 3 bases, and 8 bases lay between the germline ends. CDR1 and CDR2 (germline): MNHNY, SVGAGI (reference sequence). DNA of the CDR3: TGTGCCAGCAGTCCTAGGGGCTACGAGCAGTACTTC. This encodes CASSPRGYEQYF.

Remarks on this clonotype: It may be a read error: a sequence one base away is much more abundant. V and J are TRBV24-1 and TRBJ2-3, with D unclear. This CDR3 spans 13 amino acids. From germline, CDR1 is KGHDR and CDR2 SFDVKD. CDR3 nucleotide sequence: TGTGCCGCCAGTGATCTGCTTAAGGAGACGCAGTATTTT. Translating gives CAASDLLKETQYF.

This clonotype showed up just a few times. The chain is built from TRBV20-1 and TRBJ1-5, with 7 bases aligning to TRBD1. V trimming: 1 base; J trimming: 6 bases; junction bases outside the gene matches: 18. The CDR3 consists of 18 residues. Germline assignment: CDR1 DFQATT and CDR2 SNEGSKA (reference sequence). CDR3 protein: CSARVLSADRELGQPQHF. CDR3 nucleotides: TGCAGTGCTAGAGTACTCTCGGCCGACAGGGAGTTGGGTCAGCCCCAGCATTTT.

As to this clonotype: No conserved phenylalanine or tryptophan is present at the end of the CDR3, so a read error is the likely explanation. The V gene is TRBV7-9, the J gene TRBJ1-1; no firm D call. Germline-derived CDR1 and CDR2 are SEHNR and FQNEAQ (reference sequence). Trimming took off 1 base at V and 0 bases at J, with 6 bases between the two ends. This CDR3 comprises 14 residues. The CDR3 DNA follows: TGTGCCAGCAGCTTAGAAGTCTTGAACACTGAAGCTTTCTAT. Translating it yields CASSLEVLNTEAFY.

This clonotype was seen at least ten times. The genes are TRBV30 and TRBJ2-3; D gene uncertain. V was trimmed by 8 bases and J by 3 bases, leaving 15 bases between them. The germline CDR1 and CDR2 sequences are GTSNPN and SVGIG (reference sequence). The CDR3 sequence is 13 residues long. The CDR3 spells CAGWKAFTDTQYF. The CDR3 nucleotides read TGTGCCGGGTGGAAGGCGTTTACAGATACGCAGTATTTT.

This clonotype was observed many times. V is TRBV24-1 and J is TRBJ2-3; tentatively, D is TRBD1 (5 bases). Germline CDR1 and CDR2: KGHDR and SFDVKD. The CDR3 has 17 amino acids. V was shortened by 4 bases and J by 6 bases, with 22 bases between the two germline ends. The CDR3 here is CATSEQAPRPTHDTQYF. CDR3 nucleotides: TGTGCCACCAGTGAACAGGCCCCCCGGCCCACACATGATACGCAGTATTTT.

This clonotype was seen at least ten times. V gene TRBV15 combines with J gene TRBJ2-5, with 8 bases fitting TRBD1. J gave up 4 bases and V 5 bases, and 9 bases lay outside the gene matches. Per germline, CDR1 LNHNV and CDR2 YYDKDF (reference sequence). This CDR3 has 15 amino acids. CDR3 in amino acids: CATSSTGADRETQYF. CDR3 DNA sequence: TGTGCCACCAGCTCGACAGGGGCCGACCGAGAGACCCAGTACTTC.

Remarks on this clonotype: Since a much larger clone is just one base distant, this may be a read error. V gene TRBV5-1 combines with J gene TRBJ1-1; D may be TRBD1 (6 bases). Germline lookup yields CDR1 SGHRS and CDR2 YFSETQ. The CDR3 has 13 amino acids. V gave up 10 bases and J gave up 3 bases, with 16 bases separating them. Written as DNA, the CDR3 is TGCGCCCCCAGGGGTAGTGGTGACACTGAAGCTTTCTTT. Translated: CAPRGSGDTEAFF.

In this sample, this clonotype turned up many times. The chain employs TRBV20-1 and TRBJ2-2; TRBD1 is a possible D gene (5 bases). The V end was cut by 4 bases, the J end by 1 base, with 7 bases between. Germline lookup yields CDR1 DFQATT and CDR2 SNEGSKA (reference sequence). The CDR3 loop spans 13 amino acids. CDR3 residues: CSATRENTGELFF. CDR3 DNA: TGCAGTGCTACCAGGGAGAACACCGGGGAGCTGTTTTTT.

The J gene is TRBJ2-7, the V gene TRBV4-1; 9 bases match TRBD2. This CDR3 spans 15 amino acids. Germline CDR1 reads MGHRA; CDR2 reads YSYEKL. Trimming removed 4 bases from V and 2 bases from J; junction bases left unmatched: 6. The CDR3 region has the DNA TGCGCCAGCAGCCCTCTAGCGGGGACCGCCTACGAGCAGTACTTC. The encoded protein is CASSPLAGTAYEQYF.

This clonotype appeared many times. The V call is TRBV4-1, the J call TRBJ2-1; either TRBD1 or TRBD2 may fit D (6 bases each). Germline CDR1 and CDR2: MGHRA and YSYEKL. The CDR3 totals 15 residues. The V end was cut by 3 bases, the J end by 9 bases, with 18 bases between. In DNA, the CDR3 is TGCGCCAGCAGCCACCGAGGGTCGGGGGCGGGTGAGCAGTTCTTC. Residues: CASSHRGSGAGEQFF.